These 2 T cell receptor beta chains originate from one sample sequenced in a study of siplizumab effects on memory and regulatory T cells. Profiled with immunoSEQ multiplex PCR; TCRdb holds only in-frame clones, not every one. The sample lists about 91,000 clones, roughly 93% occurring once. Sequencing was done on a sample of CD8+ T cells sorted from blood. The receptors derive from a human donor in good health.

CDR3 sequence (DNA): TGTGCCAGCAGGGGGCGTCAAGAGACCCAGTACTTC. Translating it yields CASRGRQETQYF. The gene calls are TRBV6-5 and TRBJ2-5; D might be TRBD1 (5 bases). Trimming took off 6 bases at V and 2 bases at J, with 7 bases between the two ends. The CDR3 has 12 residues. CDR1 is MNHEY and CDR2 is SVGAGI in the germline V gene.

The chain is built from TRBV4-3 and TRBJ1-4, with D unclear. The CDR3 extends over 15 amino acids. Germline CDR1 LGHNA, CDR2 YSLEER. Deletions cut 0 bases from V and 5 bases from J, with 10 bases between. The CDR3 nucleotides are TGCGCCAGCAGCCAAGATTCAGGACGGAATGAAAAACTGTTTTTT. It translates to CASSQDSGRNEKLFF.